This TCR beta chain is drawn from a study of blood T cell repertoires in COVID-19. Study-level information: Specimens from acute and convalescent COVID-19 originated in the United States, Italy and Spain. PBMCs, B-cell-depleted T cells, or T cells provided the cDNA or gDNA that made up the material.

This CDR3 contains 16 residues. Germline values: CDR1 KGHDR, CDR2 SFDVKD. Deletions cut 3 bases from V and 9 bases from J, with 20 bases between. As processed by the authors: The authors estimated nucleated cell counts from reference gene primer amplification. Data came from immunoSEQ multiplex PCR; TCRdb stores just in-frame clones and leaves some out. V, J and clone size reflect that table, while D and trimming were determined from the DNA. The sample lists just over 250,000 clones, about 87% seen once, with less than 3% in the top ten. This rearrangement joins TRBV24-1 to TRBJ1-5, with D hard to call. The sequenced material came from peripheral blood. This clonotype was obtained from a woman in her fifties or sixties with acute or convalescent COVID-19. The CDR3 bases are TGTGCCACCAGTGATCAGTGGGGAGGGTTTAATACGCCCCAGCATTTT. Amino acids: CATSDQWGGFNTPQHF.